This TCR beta chain was identified during a study of blood T cell repertoires in COVID-19. In the source study's methods: For nucleated cells, counts were estimated from reference gene primer amplification. TCRdb keeps only in-frame clones here, not all; method: immunoSEQ multiplex PCR. That table furnishes V, J and clone size, whereas the DNA furnished D and trimming. The repertoire holds 75,000 to 85,000 clones, with almost 85% as singletons. The germline V gene encodes CDR1 LGHNA and CDR2 YNFKEQ. The CDR3 has 16 residues. The V segment lost 1 base and the J segment 10 bases; nucleotides outside the gene matches: 7.

The sequence was collected from a human donor in a cohort sampled during active COVID-19. Sequencing was performed on peripheral blood. This chain links TRBV4-2 with TRBJ1-6; TRBD1 agrees at 10 bases. The CDR3 reads CASSQGPGQGWSPLHF. DNA of the CDR3: TGTGCCAGCAGCCAAGGGCCGGGACAGGGGTGGTCACCCCTCCACTTT.